This entry lists 8 T cell receptor beta chains sequenced from one sample in a study of blood T cell repertoires in COVID-19. This table comes from immunoSEQ multiplex PCR, and its TCRdb copy is limited to in-frame clones, with some not included. The sample has almost 350,000 clones, roughly 87% seen once. Sequencing was carried out using peripheral blood. These receptors came from an older woman with COVID-19, enrolled during active disease.

This clone has just a few counts. One end of the junction varies from germline; a read error may be responsible. The gene calls are TRBV9 and TRBJ1-4; D not resolved. Germline CDR1 is SGDLS and CDR2 is YYNGEE. CDR3 length: 12 amino acids. The CDR3 nucleotides are TGTGCCAGCAGCCCCCTCGAGGGAACCCAGATTTTT. Translating it yields CASSPLEGTQIF.

This clone was observed once. The gene calls are TRBV14 and TRBJ1-6; TRBD1 matches at 7 bases. Germline V lookup: CDR1 SGHDN, CDR2 FVKESK. The trim removed 0 bases at V and 9 bases at J, leaving 5 bases unmatched. The CDR3 has 15 amino acids. The CDR3 protein is CASSQEGTAISPLHF. Written as DNA, the CDR3 is TGTGCCAGCAGCCAAGAGGGGACAGCAATTTCACCCCTCCACTTT.

V gene TRBV2 combines with J gene TRBJ1-3; D is uncertain. CDR3 length equals 14 residues. The V end was cut by 4 bases, the J end by 2 bases, with 9 bases between. Germline V gene sequence: CDR1 SNHLY, CDR2 FYNNEI. CDR3 DNA sequence: TGTGCCAGCAGTGGCCAGCGGACTGGAAACACCATATATTTT. Its protein product is CASSGQRTGNTIYF.

The CDR3 loop is CASSSRSGQNTEAFF. The DNA for the CDR3 is TGTGCCAGTAGTTCCCGTTCGGGACAAAACACTGAAGCTTTCTTT. V is TRBV19 and J is TRBJ1-1; a weak D match, TRBD1 (6 bases). The germline CDR1 and CDR2 sequences are LNHDA and SQIVND (reference sequence). Trimming removed 5 bases at V and 2 bases at J, with 15 bases between. The CDR3 extends over 15 amino acids.

The V and J genes are TRBV15 and TRBJ1-3; TRBD1 is a possible D gene (5 bases). The CDR3 sequence is 14 residues long. Germline V gives CDR1 LNHNV, CDR2 YYDKDF (reference sequence). V was shortened by 4 bases and J by 4 bases, with 11 bases between the two germline ends. CDR3 region: CATSNGGVGNTIYF. The CDR3 DNA reads as TGTGCCACCAGCAATGGGGGGGTAGGAAACACCATATATTTT.

This clone has just one count. This chain joins TRBV4-2 and TRBJ1-2; D not resolved. V was pared by 5 bases and J by 7 bases, with 17 bases between. Germline CDR1 LGHNA, CDR2 YNFKEQ. The CDR3 loop spans 14 amino acids. CDR3 sequence: CASSNGEVIFGYTF. The CDR3 bases are TGTGCCAGCAGCAACGGGGAGGTAATTTTTGGCTACACCTTC.

The CDR3 DNA sequence: TGCGCCAGCAGTCAATCTAAGAGGACAGAGAACACCGGGGAGCTGTTTTTT. It translates to CASSQSKRTENTGELFF. The V call is TRBV23-1, the J call TRBJ2-2, with D maybe TRBD1 (6 bases). TRBV23-1 is known as an ORF, though its function is uncertain. Trimming left V 0 bases short and J 1 base short, with 12 bases between. There are 17 residues in the CDR3.

This rearrangement joins TRBV7-8 to TRBJ2-5; D gene uncertain. V was clipped by 6 bases and J by 1 base, with 12 bases between them. CDR1 and CDR2 from the germline V gene are SGHVS and FQNEAQ. There are 14 residues in the CDR3. The CDR3 nucleotides read TGTGCCAGCAGAACTCAGTGGAGCCAAGAGACCCAGTACTTC. Translation: CASRTQWSQETQYF.